Following are 22 T cell receptor beta chains from one sample sequenced in a study of T cells in Graves' hyperthyroidism and ophthalmopathy. RNA transcripts yielded amplified TCR beta CDR3 regions. TCR CDR3 underwent first-round RT-PCR with the HTBI primer set. TCRdb passed the multiplex PCR reads through MiXCR, listing each CDR3 protein once. The sample holds some 570,000 distinct CDR3 sequences, 13% to 15% seen once. The sequencing input was blood. The receptors shown here come from a woman aged 18-35 years with Graves' ophthalmopathy.

This clonotype was counted many times. V and J are TRBV15 and TRBJ2-1; D gene ambiguous. The CDR3 consists of 16 residues. The germline V and J ends were trimmed by 0 bases and 0 bases, with 9 bases remaining between them. Germline values: CDR1 LNHNV, CDR2 YYDKDF (reference sequence). CDR3 coding DNA: TGTGCCACCAGCAGAGATCTTTCCCTCTCCTACAATGAGCAGTTCTTC. This sequence encodes CATSRDLSLSYNEQFF. Complete variable domain (other parts from reference TRBV15 and TRBJ2-1): DAMVIQNPRYQVTQFGKPVTLSCSQTLNHNVMYWYQQKSSQAPKLLFHYYDKDFNNEADTPDNFQSRRPNTSFCFLDIRSPGLGDTAMYLCATSRDLSLSYNEQFFGPGTRLTVL.

The chain carries TRBV29-1 and TRBJ2-1; D remains unclear. CDR3 length: 12 residues. The V and J ends lost 4 bases and 4 bases respectively, with 8 bases between them. CDR1 SQVTM and CDR2 ANQGSEA come from the germline V gene. The CDR3 loop is CSVARPYNEQFF. In DNA form, the CDR3 reads TGCAGCGTTGCTAGACCTTACAATGAGCAGTTCTTC.

This clonotype came up a few times. The V and J genes are TRBV18 and TRBJ1-2; 11 positions match TRBD1. V was clipped by 3 bases and J by 6 bases; unmatched bases: 6. The CDR3 consists of 15 residues. The germline V gene encodes CDR1 KGHSH and CDR2 LQKENI. The CDR3 here is CASSPLRTGGDGYTF. The CDR3, as DNA: TGTGCCAGCTCACCTCTCCGGACAGGGGGCGATGGCTACACCTTC.

This clonotype was recorded at least ten times. This chain joins TRBV27 and TRBJ1-2, with 10 bases lining up with TRBD1. The CDR3 consists of 16 residues. V was pared by 3 bases and J by 2 bases, with 6 bases of the junction left unmatched. Germline loops: CDR1 MNHEY, CDR2 SMNVEV (reference sequence). CDR3 coding DNA: TGTGCCAGCAGTTTCGGCGCGGGACAGGGGAACTATGGCTACACCTTC. Protein sequence: CASSFGAGQGNYGYTF.

This clonotype was seen a few times. This chain joins TRBV7-3 and TRBJ1-2; tentative D call: TRBD1 (5 bases). CDR1 is SGHTA and CDR2 is FQGTGA in the germline V gene. The CDR3 contains 17 residues. The germline V and J ends were trimmed by 4 bases and 0 bases, with 18 bases remaining between them. As DNA, the CDR3 is TGTGCCAGCAGCTCAAGTGGAGGGGAAGTTACTAACTATGGCTACACCTTC. Translation: CASSSSGGEVTNYGYTF.

The chain combines TRBV24-1 with TRBJ2-1, with a tentative D call TRBD1 (6 bases). The V and J ends lost 3 bases and 10 bases respectively, with 9 bases between them. This CDR3 spans 12 amino acids. Germline values: CDR1 KGHDR, CDR2 SFDVKD. The CDR3 here is CATSDADREQFF. The CDR3 DNA reads as TGTGCCACCAGTGATGCCGACAGGGAGCAGTTCTTC.

This sequence joins TRBV10-3 and TRBJ2-1; 7 bases agree with TRBD1. The V and J ends lost 5 bases and 14 bases, in that order; junction bases with no gene match: 12. The CDR3 extends over 13 amino acids. Per germline, CDR1 ENHRY and CDR2 SYGVKD. This CDR3 reads CAISLRDSGEKFF. CDR3 sequence (DNA): TGTGCCATCAGTCTTCGGGACAGTGGAGAAAAGTTCTTC.

This clonotype was counted ten times or more. The V and J genes are TRBV6-2 or TRBV6-3 and TRBJ2-3, with 8 bases lining up with TRBD2. This CDR3 is built from 15 residues. Germline CDR1 reads MNHEY; CDR2 reads SVGEGT. With V trimmed by 2 bases and J by 4 bases, 5 bases remained unmatched. CDR3 protein: CASSYEAGESDTQYF. The CDR3 DNA reads as TGTGCCAGCAGTTACGAAGCGGGAGAGTCAGATACGCAGTATTTT.

This sequence joins TRBV4-1 and TRBJ2-2; TRBD1 aligns across 8 bases. J gave up 1 base and V 6 bases, and 4 bases lay outside the gene matches. Per the germline V gene, CDR1 is MGHRA and CDR2 is YSYEKL. This CDR3 is built from 15 residues. CDR3 residues: CASSRQGRNTGELFF. The CDR3 nucleotides are TGCGCCAGCAGTCGACAGGGGCGGAACACCGGGGAGCTGTTTTTT.

This clonotype has a count of ten or more. This chain links TRBV28 with TRBJ2-3; D is perhaps TRBD1 or TRBD2 (5 bases each). Germline loops: CDR1 MDHEN, CDR2 SYDVKM. CDR3 size: 16 residues. V was clipped by 0 bases and J by 2 bases, with 12 bases between them. The CDR3 spells CASSLWTGTVTDTQYF. CDR3 coding DNA: TGTGCCAGCAGTTTATGGACCGGGACCGTCACAGATACGCAGTATTTT.

V usage is TRBV12-5 and J usage is TRBJ1-2; tentatively, D is TRBD1 (5 bases). V was pared by 1 base and J by 7 bases, with 13 bases between. CDR1 is LGHNT and CDR2 is FRNRAP in the germline V gene. This CDR3 contains 14 residues. CDR3 in DNA: TGTGCTAGTGGTTTGGATGGGAGGGGCGGTGGCTACACCTTC. Encoded protein: CASGLDGRGGGYTF.

With respect to this clonotype: A much larger clone differs by one base, so this may be a read error. J is TRBJ2-7 and V is TRBV15, with D perhaps matching TRBD2 (5 bases). The CDR3 is 15 amino acids. Germline CDR1 LNHNV, CDR2 YYDKDF (reference sequence). The CDR3 coding sequence is TGTGCCACCAGCAGAGCGGTACCGGGATCCTACGGGCAGTACTTC. Amino acids: CATSRAVPGSYGQYF. Complete variable domain (other parts from reference TRBV15 and TRBJ2-7): DAMVIQNPRYQVTQFGKPVTLSCSQTLNHNVMYWYQQKSSQAPKLLFHYYDKDFNNEADTPDNFQSRRPNTSFCFLDIRSPGLGDTAMYLCATSRAVPGSYGQYFGPGTRLTVT.

The rearrangement joins TRBV4-3 to TRBJ1-4, with a tentative D call TRBD1 (5 bases). This CDR3 contains 15 residues. Germline CDR1 LGHNA, CDR2 YSLEER. V shed 0 bases and J shed 7 bases, with 12 bases lying between them. The CDR3 DNA reads as TGCGCCAGCAGCCAAGAAGGGACTGGGGGTGAAAAACTGTTTTTT. This translates into CASSQEGTGGEKLFF.

This clonotype was recorded many times. This chain uses TRBV7-2 with TRBJ2-3, with D possibly called TRBD1 or TRBD2 (5 bases each). There are 16 residues in the CDR3. Germline CDR1 SGHTA, CDR2 FQGNSA. V lost 2 bases and J 1 base, leaving 13 bases between the germline ends. CDR3 nucleotide sequence: TGTGCCAGCAGCTTAACCCCGGGACGGGGCACAGATACGCAGTATTTT. Protein sequence: CASSLTPGRGTDTQYF.

This clonotype was recorded many times. V usage is TRBV6-1 and J usage is TRBJ2-7, with 8 positions matching TRBD2. The CDR3 has 19 amino acids. V dropped 0 bases and J dropped 2; count of bases not matched to a gene: 15. In germline, CDR1 is MNHNS, CDR2 SASEGT. The CDR3 reads CASSEALASGLQSAYEQYF. Written as DNA, the CDR3 is TGTGCCAGCAGTGAAGCGCTGGCTAGCGGGCTACAGTCCGCCTACGAGCAGTACTTC.

This clonotype was observed many times. This rearrangement joins TRBV7-9 to TRBJ1-1; no reliable D call. CDR3 length: 13 amino acids. Germline V CDR1 and CDR2: SEHNR, FQNEAQ (reference sequence). V lost 3 bases and J lost 3, with 8 bases in between. The CDR3 DNA is TGTGCCAGCAGCTTGACGCGGGACACTGAAGCTTTCTTT. Translation: CASSLTRDTEAFF.

In this sample, this clonotype turned up many times. The V gene is TRBV28, the J gene TRBJ2-5, with D uncertain. This CDR3 is 13 amino acids long. The V gene's germline CDR1 is MDHEN and CDR2 SYDVKM. V was pared by 3 bases and J by 4 bases, with 9 bases between. CDR3 DNA sequence: TGTGCCAGCAGTTTGCCCGCTCTAGAGACCCAGTACTTC. This encodes CASSLPALETQYF.

In its sample, this clonotype was seen many times. The rearrangement uses TRBV18 and TRBJ2-7; D is perhaps TRBD1 (6 bases). Germline-derived CDR1 and CDR2 are KGHSH and LQKENI. Trimming took off 3 bases at V and 4 bases at J, with 13 bases between the two ends. The CDR3 runs 14 residues. CDR3 sequence: CASSPGALGYEQYF. The CDR3 region has the DNA TGTGCCAGCTCACCGGGGGCCCTTGGGTACGAGCAGTACTTC.

This clonotype occurred many times. This rearrangement joins TRBV20-1 to TRBJ2-5; tentatively, D is TRBD2 (6 bases). V was pared by 5 bases and J by 2 bases, with 9 bases between. The CDR3 consists of 12 residues. CDR1 DFQATT and CDR2 SNEGSKA come from the germline V gene (reference sequence). The CDR3 sequence is CSALALQETQYF. In nucleotides, the CDR3 is TGCAGTGCTCTAGCGCTACAAGAGACCCAGTACTTC.

This clonotype was counted only a few times. The chain has TRBV19 and TRBJ2-7; D remains unclear. V lost 5 bases and J 2 bases, leaving 28 bases between the germline ends. Germline CDR1 and CDR2: LNHDA and SQIVND (reference sequence). This CDR3 comprises 19 residues. The CDR3 DNA sequence: TGTGCCAGTAGTCCCCATGATGAGCGCCGCCCAAGACCAACCTACGAGCAGTACTTC. This encodes CASSPHDERRPRPTYEQYF.

This clonotype appeared many times. J is TRBJ2-7 and V is TRBV6-6, with 7 bases identical to TRBD1. In germline, CDR1 is MNHNY, CDR2 SVGAGI (reference sequence). This CDR3 contains 16 residues. Losses at the gene ends were 2 bases for V and 0 bases for J; bases not matched to a gene: 7. The CDR3 region is CASSYSTGQPSYEQYF. The DNA for the CDR3 is TGTGCCAGCAGTTACAGCACGGGACAGCCCTCCTACGAGCAGTACTTC.

This clonotype has a handful of counts. CDR3 sequence: CASTTLPGLGTDTQYF. DNA of the CDR3: TGTGCCAGCACCACCCTTCCGGGACTAGGCACAGATACGCAGTATTTT. V usage is TRBV28 and J usage is TRBJ2-3; 8 bases are shared with TRBD2. The CDR3 totals 16 residues. The J segment lost 1 base and the V segment lost 7 bases, leaving 10 bases of the junction unmatched. Germline CDR1 MDHEN, CDR2 SYDVKM.